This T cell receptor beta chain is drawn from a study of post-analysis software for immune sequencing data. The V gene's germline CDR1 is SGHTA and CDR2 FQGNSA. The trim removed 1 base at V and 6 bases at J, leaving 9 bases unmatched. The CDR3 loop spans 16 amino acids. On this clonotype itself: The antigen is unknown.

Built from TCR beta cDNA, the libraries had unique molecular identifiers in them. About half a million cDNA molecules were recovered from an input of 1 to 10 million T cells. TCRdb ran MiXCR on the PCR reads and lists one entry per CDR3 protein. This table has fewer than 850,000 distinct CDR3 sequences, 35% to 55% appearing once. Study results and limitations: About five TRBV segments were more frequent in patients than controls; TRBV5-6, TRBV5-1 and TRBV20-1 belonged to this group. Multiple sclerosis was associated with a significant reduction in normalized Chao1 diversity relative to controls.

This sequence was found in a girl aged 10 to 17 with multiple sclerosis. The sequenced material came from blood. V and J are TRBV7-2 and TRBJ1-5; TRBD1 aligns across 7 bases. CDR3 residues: CASSLVAGGTGQPQHF. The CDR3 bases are TGTGCCAGCAGCTTAGTTGCAGGGGGGACCGGTCAGCCCCAGCATTTT.